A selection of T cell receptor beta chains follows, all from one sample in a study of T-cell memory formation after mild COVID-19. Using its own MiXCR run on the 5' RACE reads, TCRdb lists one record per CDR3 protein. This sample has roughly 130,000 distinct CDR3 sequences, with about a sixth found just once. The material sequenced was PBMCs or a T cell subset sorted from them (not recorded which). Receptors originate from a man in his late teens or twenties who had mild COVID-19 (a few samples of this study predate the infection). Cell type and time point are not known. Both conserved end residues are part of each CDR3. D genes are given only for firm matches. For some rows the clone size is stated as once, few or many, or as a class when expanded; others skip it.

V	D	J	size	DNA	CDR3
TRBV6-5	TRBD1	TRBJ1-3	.	TGTGCCAGCAGTTATAGGACCGGGACAGTCTCTGGAAACACCATATATTTT	CASSYRTGTVSGNTIYF
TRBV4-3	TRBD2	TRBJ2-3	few	TGCGCCAGCAGTCAAGGGACTAGCGGGGATACGCAGTATTTT	CASSQGTSGDTQYF
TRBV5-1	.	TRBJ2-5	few	TGCGCCAGCAGCTTGGGGCAAAGGGGGGGAGAGACCCAGTACTTC	CASSLGQRGGETQYF
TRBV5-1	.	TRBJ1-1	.	TGCGCCAGCAGCTTCGGGGTTGGGACTGAAGCTTTCTTT	CASSFGVGTEAFF
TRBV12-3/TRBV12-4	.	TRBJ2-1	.	TGTGCCAGCAGTCCTGACACGAGCTCCTACAATGAGCAGTTCTTC	CASSPDTSSYNEQFF
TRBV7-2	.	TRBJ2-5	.	TGTGCCAGCAGCTGGGCCGAACACAGACAAGAGACCCAGTACTTC	CASSWAEHRQETQYF
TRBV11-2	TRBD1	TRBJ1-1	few	TGTGCCAGCAGCTTCAGGGGGACTGAAGCTTTCTTT	CASSFRGTEAFF
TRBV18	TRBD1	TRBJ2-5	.	TGTGCCAGCTCAGCGAGACAGGGGGAAGGCGAGACCCAGTACTTC	CASSARQGEGETQYF
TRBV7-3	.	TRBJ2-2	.	TGTGCCAGCAAGGGAGGAGGGACTAACACCGGGGAGCTGTTTTTT	CASKGGGTNTGELFF
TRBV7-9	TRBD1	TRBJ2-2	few	TGTGCCAGCCCTTTAAACCGGGACAGGGGCACCGGGGAGCTGTTTTTT	CASPLNRDRGTGELFF
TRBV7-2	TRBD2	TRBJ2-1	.	TGTGCCAGCAAAATAGCGGGGGGGCTTGAGCAGTTCTTC	CASKIAGGLEQFF
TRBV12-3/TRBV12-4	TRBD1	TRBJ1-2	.	TGTGCCAGCAAACCACAGGGGGCGCTTTCCTATGGCTACACCTTC	CASKPQGALSYGYTF
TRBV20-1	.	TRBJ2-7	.	TGCAGTGCTAGTAAGGGACTGAGGGGCTATGAGCAGTACTTC	CSASKGLRGYEQYF
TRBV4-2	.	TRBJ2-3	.	TGTGCCAGCGGACCCTCGGGCAGGACGGGAAATACGCAGTATTTT	CASGPSGRTGNTQYF
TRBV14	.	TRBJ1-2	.	TGTGCCAGCAGCCATCGGCCGAATCCAGAAGGCTACACCTTC	CASSHRPNPEGYTF
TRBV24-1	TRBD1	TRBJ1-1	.	TGTGCCACCAGTGACTCCAGGGGGGGTAACACTGAAGCTTTCTTT	CATSDSRGGNTEAFF
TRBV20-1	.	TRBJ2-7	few	TGCAGTGCTGTCCCCCTGGGGCGTTTCCACGAGCAGTACTTC	CSAVPLGRFHEQYF
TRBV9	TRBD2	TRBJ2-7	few	TGTGCCAGCAGCGTGGGACTAGGGTCCTACGAGCAGTACTTC	CASSVGLGSYEQYF
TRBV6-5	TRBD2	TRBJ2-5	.	TGTGCCAGCAGTCAGGGGACTAGTCGGGAGACCCAGTACTTC	CASSQGTSRETQYF
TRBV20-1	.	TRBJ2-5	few	TGCAGTGCTAGTGCGACCCAGTACTTC	CSASATQYF
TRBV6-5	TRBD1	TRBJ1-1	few	TGTGCCAGCAGTGAAGCCGGGACAGGGAGGGCTGAAGCTTTCTTT	CASSEAGTGRAEAFF
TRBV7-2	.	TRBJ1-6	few	TGTGCCAGCAGCTTGCTAGGGTATAATTCACCCCTCCACTTT	CASSLLGYNSPLHF
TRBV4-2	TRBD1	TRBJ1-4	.	TGTGCCAGCAGCCAGGGGACAGGGGAGGCTGAAAAACTGTTTTTT	CASSQGTGEAEKLFF
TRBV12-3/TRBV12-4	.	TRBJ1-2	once	TGTGCCAGCAGAACGGGACGGTTGTATGGCTACACCTTC	CASRTGRLYGYTF
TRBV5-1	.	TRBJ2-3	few	TGCGCCAGCAGCTTGGGCGGACCGGGCCCCGCAGATACGCAGTATTTT	CASSLGGPGPADTQYF
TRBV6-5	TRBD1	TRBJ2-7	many	TGTGCCAGCAGACTCGACAGGGGCTACGAGCAGTACTTC	CASRLDRGYEQYF
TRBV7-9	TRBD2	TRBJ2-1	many	TGTGCCAGCAGCTTCACCGGGGGGGATGAGCAGTTCTTC	CASSFTGGDEQFF
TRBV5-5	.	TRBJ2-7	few	TGTGCCAGCAGTTCAGGACTAAGCTCCTACGAGCAGTACTTC	CASSSGLSSYEQYF
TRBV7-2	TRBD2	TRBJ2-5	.	TGTGCCAGCAGCGCCCTAGCGGGGGGGCCGTCGATGGAGACCCAGTACTTC	CASSALAGGPSMETQYF
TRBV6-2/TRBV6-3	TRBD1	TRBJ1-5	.	TGTGCCAGCAGCCCAACAGGGGTGACCAATCAGCCCCAGCATTTT	CASSPTGVTNQPQHF
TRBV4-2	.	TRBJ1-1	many	TGTGCCAGCAGCCAAGATAGGGACACTGAAGCTTTCTTT	CASSQDRDTEAFF
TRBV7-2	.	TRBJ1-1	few	TGTGCCAGCAGCTTAGAGACGGGGAACACTGAAGCTTTCTTT	CASSLETGNTEAFF
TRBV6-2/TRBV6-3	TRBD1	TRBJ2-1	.	TGTGCCAGCACCCCCGGGACAGTAAGTTTCAATGAGCAGTTCTTC	CASTPGTVSFNEQFF
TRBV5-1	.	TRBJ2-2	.	TGCGCCAGCAGCTTTACAGGCACCGGGGAGCTGTTTTTT	CASSFTGTGELFF
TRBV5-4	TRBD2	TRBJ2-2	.	TGTGCCAGCAGCTTGGTAGCGGGGAACACCGGGGAGCTGTTTTTT	CASSLVAGNTGELFF
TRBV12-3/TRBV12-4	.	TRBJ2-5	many	TGTGCCAGCACTTTCGGGGGGCCCCAAGAGACCCAGTACTTC	CASTFGGPQETQYF
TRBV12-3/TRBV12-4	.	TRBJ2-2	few	TGTGCCTGTATAACAGGATACACCGGGGAGCTGTTTTTT	CACITGYTGELFF
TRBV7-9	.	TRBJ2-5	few	TGTGCCAGCAGCTTGAGACGGGTCATTCAAGAGACCCAGTACTTC	CASSLRRVIQETQYF
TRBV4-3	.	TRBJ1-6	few	TGCGCCAGCAGCCAACTTGGGGGAGATTCACCCCTCCACTTT	CASSQLGGDSPLHF
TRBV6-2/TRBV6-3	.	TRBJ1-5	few	TGTGCCAGCAAGGTTAGCAATCAGCCCCAGCATTTT	CASKVSNQPQHF
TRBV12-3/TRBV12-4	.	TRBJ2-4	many	TGTGCCAGCAGTTTAACAGCCAAAAACATTCAGTACTTC	CASSLTAKNIQYF
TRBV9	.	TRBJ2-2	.	TGTGCCAGCAGCGTAGAACACACCGGGGAGCTGTTTTTT	CASSVEHTGELFF
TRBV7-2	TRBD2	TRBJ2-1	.	TGTGCCAGCAGCCCAAACGGGGGGAGCTCCTACAATGAGCAGTTCTTC	CASSPNGGSSYNEQFF